These 30 T cell receptor beta chains share one sample of origin, sequenced in a study of CD8+ T cells in alopecia areata. Alopecia areata patients provided lesional scalp punch biopsies and peripheral blood. Extraction and reverse transcription of RNA yielded cDNA as the sequencing template. Here immunoSEQ multiplex PCR was the method, and the copy in TCRdb shows in-frame clones only, minus some. The sample holds around 7,800 clones, less than 80% seen once. Sequenced here: skin, sampled at week 0. The source of these receptors is a human donor with alopecia areata.

This clone showed up just a few times. V usage is TRBV9 and J usage is TRBJ1-5, with TRBD1 matching 10 bases. This CDR3 has 15 amino acids. Trimming removed 7 bases from V and 5 bases from J; junction bases left unmatched: 9. Per germline, CDR1 SGDLS and CDR2 YYNGEE. CDR3 amino acids: CASSTGTGEDQPQHF. The DNA for the CDR3 is TGTGCCAGCTCGACCGGGACAGGGGAAGATCAGCCCCAGCATTTT.

This sequence joins TRBV15 and TRBJ1-3, with 10 bases identical to TRBD1. V trimming: 5 bases; J trimming: 0 bases; junction bases outside the gene matches: 7. This CDR3 is 17 amino acids long. The germline V gene has CDR1 LNHNV and CDR2 YYDKDF (reference sequence). The CDR3 protein is CATSDRDRGTSGNTIYF. DNA for the CDR3: TGTGCCACCAGCGACCGGGACAGGGGAACCTCTGGAAACACCATATATTTT.

V is TRBV15 and J is TRBJ2-5; weak D call: TRBD1 (6 bases). This CDR3 region has 14 residues. CDR1 and CDR2 (germline): LNHNV, YYDKDF (reference sequence). Deletions cut 3 bases from V and 5 bases from J, with 13 bases between. The CDR3 DNA reads as TGTGCCACCAGCAGCCCAGGGGCAACGGAGACCCAGTACTTC. This translates into CATSSPGATETQYF.

Only a few counts were recorded for this clone. Additional DNA sequences in this sample encode the identical CDR3. The V call is TRBV7-2, the J call TRBJ2-7; the D gene could be TRBD1 or TRBD2 (5 bases each). The V end was cut by 5 bases, the J end by 3 bases, with 11 bases between. The length of the CDR3 is 13 residues. The germline V gene has CDR1 SGHTA and CDR2 FQGNSA. CDR3: CASSPGPNYEQYF. In nucleotides, the CDR3 is TGTGCCAGCAGCCCGGGGCCCAACTACGAGCAGTACTTC.

The chain employs TRBV13 and TRBJ2-7; no firm D call. CDR3 length equals 14 residues. The germline V and J ends were trimmed by 5 bases and 2 bases, with 13 bases remaining between them. CDR1 and CDR2 (germline): PRHDT, FYEKMQ (reference sequence). The CDR3 sequence is CASSLRTVPYEQYF. The CDR3 bases are TGTGCCAGCAGCCTTCGGACGGTCCCCTACGAGCAGTACTTC.

Remarks on this clone: In this CDR3 the conserved last residue, phenylalanine or tryptophan, is missing, so a read error is likely. This rearrangement joins TRBV5-1 to TRBJ2-7, with 11 positions matching TRBD2. V lost 3 bases, J lost 3 bases, and 5 bases stayed unmatched. CDR1 and CDR2 (germline): SGHRS, YFSETQ. CDR3 length: 15 amino acids. CDR3 bases: TGCGCCAGCAGCTCCCTAGCGGGGGGTGTCTACGAGCAGTACCTC. Translating gives CASSSLAGGVYEQYL.

The chain joins TRBV7-9 to TRBJ2-7; D is undetermined. V lost 3 bases and J lost 5, with 11 bases in between. The CDR3 loop spans 13 amino acids. Germline CDR1 SEHNR, CDR2 FQNEAQ (reference sequence). DNA for the CDR3: TGTGCCAGCAGCTTCTTTCTGGGGAACGAGCAGTACTTC. It codes for CASSFFLGNEQYF.

This clone was seen only once. The rearrangement joins TRBV4-2 to TRBJ1-1; 9 positions match TRBD1. In germline, CDR1 is LGHNA, CDR2 YNFKEQ. This CDR3 has 14 amino acids. The V gene end was trimmed by 0 bases and the J gene end by 8 bases; junction bases not matched to a gene: 4. The CDR3 region has the DNA TGTGCCAGCAGCCAAGATAACAGGGGGCGAGAAGCTTTCTTT. Translating it yields CASSQDNRGREAFF.

The DNA for the CDR3 is TGCAGCGCCCAGTGGCAAGAGACCCAGTACTTC. This encodes CSAQWQETQYF. The rearrangement uses TRBV29-1 and TRBJ2-5; no firm D call. Germline CDR1 reads SQVTM; CDR2 reads ANQGSEA. The CDR3 covers 11 residues. V was cut by 7 bases and J by 2 bases, with 8 bases left in between.

The V gene is TRBV25-1, the J gene TRBJ1-1; D unclear. Germline lookup yields CDR1 MGHDK and CDR2 SYGVNS. The CDR3 spans 15 residues. Trimming shortened V by 3 bases and J by 4 bases, and 15 bases separated the two germline ends. The DNA of the CDR3 is TGTGCCAGCAGTGATGCTACTAGTTGGGGCACTGAAGCTTTCTTT. Amino acids: CASSDATSWGTEAFF. Full variable domain (missing parts from reference TRBV25-1 and TRBJ1-1): EADIYQTPRYLVIGTGKKITLECSQTMGHDKMYWYQQDPGMELHLIHYSYGVNSTEKGDLSSESTVSRIRTEHFPLTLESARPSHTSQYLCASSDATSWGTEAFFGQGTRLTVV.

The chain links TRBV19 to TRBJ1-1; D gene unclear. The CDR3 extends over 15 amino acids. Per the germline V gene, CDR1 is LNHDA and CDR2 is SQIVND (reference sequence). Trimming left V 5 bases short and J 0 bases short, with 13 bases between. The CDR3 nucleotides read TGTGCCAGTAGTGGCCGATGGGAGTTGAACACTGAAGCTTTCTTT. Amino acid sequence: CASSGRWELNTEAFF.

This clone came up a few times. This chain uses TRBV23-1 with TRBJ2-7; TRBD2 is a possible D gene (5 bases). TRBV23-1 is annotated as an ORF whose role is uncertain. The CDR3 runs 13 residues. V was trimmed by 0 bases and J by 3 bases, leaving 6 bases between them. CDR3 sequence (DNA): TGCGCCAGCAGTCAATCCCGGGACTACGAGCAGTACTTC. It yields the protein CASSQSRDYEQYF.

V usage is TRBV29-1 and J usage is TRBJ1-2, with 11 bases lining up with TRBD1. Unmatched junction bases numbered 10, after V lost 7 bases and J lost 0 bases. Germline lookup yields CDR1 SQVTM and CDR2 ANQGSEA. This CDR3 is built from 16 residues. This CDR3 is CSAPDRGRGANYGYTF. The CDR3 coding sequence is TGCAGCGCCCCGGACAGGGGGCGAGGAGCTAACTATGGCTACACCTTC.

The chain has TRBV11-2 and TRBJ2-5; 7 bases agree with TRBD1. The CDR3 consists of 15 residues. V shed 5 bases and J 0 bases; nucleotides not matched to a gene: 6. CDR1 is SGHAT, CDR2 FQNNGV, per germline. CDR3 bases: TGTGCCAGCAGCCCCTATGACAGGGACCAAGAGACCCAGTACTTC. Translated: CASSPYDRDQETQYF.

The chain is built from TRBV6-5 and TRBJ2-5, with a possible D match to TRBD1 (5 bases). CDR3 length: 13 residues. CDR1 is MNHEY, CDR2 SVGAGI, per germline. V lost 8 bases, J lost 2 bases, and 12 bases lay in between. CDR3 nucleotides: TGTGCCAGCCCCGACAGAGCTCAAGAGACCCAGTACTTC. Amino acids: CASPDRAQETQYF.

The J gene is TRBJ2-2, the V gene TRBV2; 9 positions agree with TRBD1. CDR1 SNHLY and CDR2 FYNNEI come from the germline V gene. The V segment lost 6 bases and the J segment 5 bases; nucleotides outside the gene matches: 10. This CDR3 spans 16 amino acids. The CDR3 DNA is TGTGCCAGCAGCCCGGGACAGGGAGCGGCTACCGGGGAGCTGTTTTTT. Encoded protein: CASSPGQGAATGELFF.

The V gene is TRBV28, the J gene TRBJ2-3, with D perhaps matching TRBD1 or TRBD2 (5 bases each). The CDR3 covers 13 residues. Germline CDR1 MDHEN, CDR2 SYDVKM. Trimming shortened V by 7 bases and J by 11 bases, and 19 bases separated the two germline ends. Here the CDR3 DNA reads TGTGCCAGCACACCCATGAGTGAGAGGGGGCAGTATTTT. Its protein product is CASTPMSERGQYF.

This clone has more than one count but fewer than ten. The chain recombines TRBV7-3 with TRBJ2-3, with D possibly matching TRBD2 (5 bases). Germline lookup yields CDR1 SGHTA and CDR2 FQGTGA. The CDR3 length is 14 residues. Trimming stripped 8 bases from V and 2 bases from J, with 14 bases between. This CDR3 is CASVPRGSTDTQYF. The CDR3 DNA reads as TGTGCCAGCGTTCCACGGGGTTCCACAGATACGCAGTATTTT.

There are a few counts of this clone. V usage is TRBV5-6 and J usage is TRBJ2-2; D gene ambiguous. The V end lost 0 bases, the J end lost 0 bases, and 6 bases lay between the germline ends. CDR1 and CDR2 (germline): SGHDT, YYEEEE. This CDR3 comprises 15 residues. CDR3 sequence: CASSLGNANTGELFF. The CDR3, as DNA: TGTGCCAGCAGCTTGGGAAACGCGAACACCGGGGAGCTGTTTTTT.

The genes are TRBV7-9 and TRBJ1-2; D is undetermined. The V gene lost 5 bases and the J gene lost 8 bases, with 18 bases spanning the gap. CDR1 is SEHNR, CDR2 FQNEAQ, per germline (reference sequence). This CDR3 contains 14 residues. DNA for the CDR3: TGTGCCAGCAGCCCTACCTTCCTAGGGCGAGGCTACACCTTC. Translation: CASSPTFLGRGYTF.

The chain has TRBV6-5 and TRBJ1-5; no definite D call. Trimming removed 2 bases from V and 3 bases from J, with 5 bases in between. This CDR3 is built from 13 residues. Germline CDR1 reads MNHEY; CDR2 reads SVGAGI. In nucleotides, the CDR3 is TGTGCCAGCAGTTACGTAGCCAATCAGCCCCAGCATTTT. It yields the protein CASSYVANQPQHF.

The chain recombines TRBV5-1 with TRBJ1-1; no clear D gene. Trimming took off 0 bases at V and 3 bases at J, with 6 bases between the two ends. Germline V lookup: CDR1 SGHRS, CDR2 YFSETQ. The CDR3 is 13 amino acids. CDR3 protein: CASSLDGYTEAFF. The DNA for the CDR3 is TGCGCCAGCAGCTTGGACGGTTACACTGAAGCTTTCTTT.

This chain links TRBV6-6 with TRBJ2-7; D is undetermined. The germline CDR1 and CDR2 sequences are MNHNY and SVGAGI (reference sequence). Trimming left V 4 bases short and J 1 base short, with 14 bases between. The CDR3 extends over 15 amino acids. CDR3 coding DNA: TGTGCCAGCAGTTCGCCGACACTTCGGTCCTACGAGCAGTACTTC. It yields the protein CASSSPTLRSYEQYF.

The V call is TRBV18, the J call TRBJ1-5; the match to TRBD1 covers 8 bases. With 2 bases clipped from V and 3 bases from J, the junction kept 15 bases outside the gene matches. The V gene's germline CDR1 is KGHSH and CDR2 LQKENI. This CDR3 has 19 residues. In DNA, the CDR3 is TGTGCCAGCTCACCATCGGCAGGGGGCTCATTCGGGATCAATCAGCCCCAGCATTTT. The encoded protein is CASSPSAGGSFGINQPQHF. Using reference TRBV18 and TRBJ1-5 for the parts outside the CDR3, the full variable domain is NAGVMQNPRHLVRRRGQEARLRCSPMKGHSHVYWYRQLPEEGLKFMVYLQKENIIDESGMPKERFSAEFPKEGPSILRIQQVVRGDSAAYFCASSPSAGGSFGINQPQHFGDGTRLSIL.

V usage is TRBV13 and J usage is TRBJ1-6; 9 bases fit TRBD1. The V gene end was trimmed by 1 base and the J gene end by 11 bases; junction bases not matched to a gene: 3. CDR3 length: 14 residues. Germline lookup yields CDR1 PRHDT and CDR2 FYEKMQ (reference sequence). CDR3 in DNA: TGTGCCAGCAGCTTAGACAGGGGGCGACCACCCCTCCACTTT. It codes for CASSLDRGRPPLHF.

This chain links TRBV4-3 with TRBJ1-3; D is unclear. This CDR3 is 13 amino acids long. Germline values: CDR1 LGHNA, CDR2 YSLEER. Trimming shortened V by 2 bases and J by 4 bases, and 6 bases separated the two germline ends. CDR3 DNA sequence: TGCGCCAGCAGCCAAACCCGAGGAAACACCATATATTTT. Its translation is CASSQTRGNTIYF.

The chain uses TRBV6-5 and TRBJ1-2, with D unresolved. Germline values: CDR1 MNHEY, CDR2 SVGAGI. Trimming removed 8 bases at V and 0 bases at J, with 13 bases between. The CDR3 extends over 14 amino acids. The CDR3: CASFHGPTNYGYTF. The CDR3 DNA is TGTGCCAGCTTCCACGGGCCGACTAACTATGGCTACACCTTC.

The rearrangement links TRBV19 to TRBJ2-1; TRBD2 matches at 11 bases. With V trimmed by 1 base and J by 6 bases, 2 bases remained unmatched. Germline V gives CDR1 LNHDA, CDR2 SQIVND (reference sequence). The CDR3 loop spans 15 amino acids. The chain's CDR3 is CASSIVLAGGNEQFF. For the CDR3, the DNA is TGTGCCAGTAGTATAGTCCTAGCGGGGGGCAATGAGCAGTTCTTC. Full variable domain (missing parts from reference TRBV19 and TRBJ2-1): DGGITQSPKYLFRKEGQNVTLSCEQNLNHDAMYWYRQDPGQGLRLIYYSQIVNDFQKGDIAEGYSVSREKKESFPLTVTSAQKNPTAFYLCASSIVLAGGNEQFFGPGTRLTVL.

The genes are TRBV25-1 and TRBJ2-1, with a tentative D call TRBD2 (7 bases). Germline V gene lookup returns CDR1 MGHDK and CDR2 SYGVNS. This CDR3 is 13 amino acids long. V was clipped by 2 bases and J by 8 bases, with 10 bases between them. The CDR3 region has the DNA TGTGCCAGCAGTGAAATGGGGGGGCATGAGCAGTTCTTC. The encoded protein is CASSEMGGHEQFF.

V usage is TRBV6-6 and J usage is TRBJ1-3; 8 nucleotides line up with TRBD1. The CDR3 length is 16 residues. The V gene end was trimmed by 6 bases and the J gene end by 0 bases; junction bases not matched to a gene: 7. Looked up from germline, CDR1 is MNHNY and CDR2 is SVGAGI (reference sequence). The CDR3 sequence is CASRDRGLFSGNTIYF. Written as DNA, the CDR3 is TGTGCCAGCAGAGACAGGGGCCTCTTCTCTGGAAACACCATATATTTT.